This T cell receptor (beta chain) comes out of a study of cytomegalovirus exposure and HLA in healthy donors. Looking at the study overall: An early release of data contained about 85 million unique TCRs, which came from HLA-typed donors.

With regard to this clone: What it binds is not known.

Study findings and constraints: It was shown in a later analysis that HLA-associated TCR beta chains were more clonally expanded than other, equally common chains. Confirmation was obtained in vitro that a few CMV-associated chains are specific for CMV antigens. Available immune exposure information covered CMV serostatus only.

Trimming shortened V by 3 bases and J by 8 bases, and 13 bases separated the two germline ends. This CDR3 region has 12 residues. CDR1 and CDR2 (germline): GTSNPN, SVGIG (reference sequence). In the PCR, 60 Vbeta and 13 Jbeta primers were used. Assay: immunoSEQ multiplex PCR; the TCRdb copy retains only in-frame clones and omits some. The sample records tens of thousands of clones, over 70% being singletons. The chain has TRBV30 and TRBJ1-2; the D gene is possibly TRBD1 (6 bases). Sequenced: PBMCs. This TCR was recovered from a middle-aged man in good health and CMV-seropositive. CDR3: CAWSGDRRGYTF. As DNA, the CDR3 is TGTGCCTGGAGCGGCGACAGGCGGGGCTACACCTTC.